The 28 T cell receptor beta chains presented below share a single source sample, sequenced in a study of T cells in women clearing cervical HPV infection. Measured with immunoSEQ multiplex PCR; TCRdb has only the in-frame clones, and not every one. The sample has around 28,000 clones. The specimen was blood buffy coat. The receptors come from a woman between 18 and 70 years old with a cervical HPV16 infection that either progressed to CIN3+ or cleared (not recorded which).

A word on this clone: The read falls 3 residues short of the CDR3 end, and the missing part is taken from the germline J gene. The rearrangement uses TRBV7-9 and TRBJ2-5; a weak D match, TRBD1 (6 bases). Germline V gene data show CDR1 as SEHNR and CDR2 as FQNEAQ (reference sequence). The CDR3 has 15 residues. Between the trimmed V and J ends, which lost 4 bases and 5 bases, there was a span of 17 bases. The part of the CDR3 DNA that was read is TGTGCCAGCAGCTCCAATACAGGGCTGGGGGAGACC. It specifies CASSSNTGLGET. From start to end, the CDR3 is CASSSNTGLGETQYF. Using reference TRBV7-9 and TRBJ2-5 for the parts outside the CDR3, the full variable domain is DTGVSQNPRHKITKRGQNVTFRCDPISEHNRLYWYRQTLGQGPEFLTYFQNEAQLEKSRLLSDRFSAERPKGSFSTLEIQRTEQGDSAMYLCASSSNTGLGETQYFGPGTRLLVL.

Concerning this clone: From the germline J gene comes the end of the CDR3, since the read stops 3 residues before it. This chain links TRBV7-9 with TRBJ1-4, with D uncertain. Germline V gene sequence: CDR1 SEHNR, CDR2 FQNEAQ (reference sequence). The germline V and J ends were trimmed by 5 bases and 4 bases, with 8 bases remaining between them. This CDR3 contains 13 residues. CDR3 sequence: CASSPELNEKLFF. The sequenced part of the CDR3 DNA is TGTGCCAGCAGCCCCGAGCTTAATGAAAAA.

Details on this clone: The read comes to an end 3 residues before the CDR3 does, leaving the germline J gene to fill in the end. The genes are TRBV30 and TRBJ1-2; tentative D call: TRBD1 (5 bases). Trimming stripped 0 bases from V and 3 bases from J, with 8 bases between. CDR3 length equals 13 residues. Per the germline V gene, CDR1 is GTSNPN and CDR2 is SVGIG (reference sequence). The CDR3 is CAWSVGEYYGYTF. The sequenced part of the CDR3 DNA is TGTGCCTGGAGTGTAGGGGAGTACTATGGC.

With regard to this clone: The sequence runs out 3 residues before the end of the CDR3; the remainder is reconstructed from the germline J gene. V and J are TRBV20-1 and TRBJ1-2; D may be TRBD1 (6 bases). Germline V gives CDR1 DFQATT, CDR2 SNEGSKA (reference sequence). This CDR3 contains 13 residues. V was clipped by 6 bases and J by 2 bases, with 13 bases between them. The CDR3 sequence is CSANTGTNYGYTF. The DNA read from the CDR3 is TGCAGTGCAAACACCGGGACAAACTATGGC.

As concerns this clone: The read is 3 residues too short to cover the CDR3 end, so that end is filled in from the germline J gene. The rearrangement uses TRBV20-1 and TRBJ1-2, with D possibly being TRBD1 (6 bases). Germline CDR1 DFQATT, CDR2 SNEGSKA (reference sequence). Trimming took off 4 bases at V and 0 bases at J, with 15 bases between the two ends. The CDR3 is 15 residues long. CDR3 sequence: CSAISGGRANYGYTF. The part of the CDR3 DNA that was read is TGCAGTGCTATTTCCGGGGGGCGCGCTAACTATGGC.

Of note for this clone: The sequence runs out 3 residues before the end of the CDR3; the remainder is reconstructed from the germline J gene. This chain links TRBV5-1 with TRBJ2-5; the match to TRBD1 covers 8 bases. This CDR3 is 14 amino acids long. Per the germline V gene, CDR1 is SGHRS and CDR2 is YFSETQ. V was clipped by 5 bases and J by 5 bases; unmatched bases: 8. The CDR3 reads CASRLTGVAETQYF. Partial CDR3 DNA: TGCGCCAGCAGATTGACAGGGGTGGCGGAGACC.

The chain's CDR3 is CSAYSGTSGGRVEQFF. CDR3 bases read: TGCAGTGCTTACTCAGGGACTAGCGGGGGGCGCGTTGAG. The chain uses TRBV20-1 and TRBJ2-1, with 15 bases matching TRBD2. Read sequence stops 3 residues before the CDR3 end, and the germline J gene provides the missing end. After removal of 5 bases from V and 9 bases from J, the junction contained 11 bases not matched to a gene. Germline lookup yields CDR1 DFQATT and CDR2 SNEGSKA (reference sequence). The CDR3 sequence is 16 residues long.

Comment on this clone: The sequence runs out 3 residues before the end of the CDR3; the remainder is reconstructed from the germline J gene. V usage is TRBV20-1 and J usage is TRBJ2-5; tentative D call: TRBD2 (6 bases). The V end was cut by 5 bases, the J end by 2 bases, with 12 bases between. Germline-derived CDR1 and CDR2 are DFQATT and SNEGSKA (reference sequence). The CDR3 loop spans 13 amino acids. The CDR3 is CSAQSGGQETQYF. The CDR3 bases that were read are TGCAGTGCTCAGAGTGGGGGGCAAGAGACC.

As regards this clone: At one of its ends the junction is not consistent with the germline gene, which may arise from a read error. Read sequence stops 3 residues before the CDR3 end, and the germline J gene provides the missing end. The chain combines TRBV19 with TRBJ2-1; D possibly corresponds to TRBD1 (6 bases). Germline V gene lookup returns CDR1 LNHDA and CDR2 SQIVND (reference sequence). There are 15 residues in the CDR3. Incomplete CDR3 DNA: TGTGTCAGTAGTATCCGGACAGACACTAACAATGAG. Encoded protein: CVSSIRTDTNNE. The whole CDR3 sequence is CVSSIRTDTNNEQFF.

A word on this clone: Read coverage stops 3 residues before the CDR3 terminus; the germline J gene supplies the remainder. The rearrangement uses TRBV20-1 and TRBJ1-5; D gene uncertain. Germline V gene data show CDR1 as DFQATT and CDR2 as SNEGSKA (reference sequence). This CDR3 comprises 12 residues. V was shortened by 6 bases and J by 4 bases, with 10 bases between the two germline ends. Here the CDR3 reads CSARRRNQPQHF. The covered CDR3 bases are TGCAGTGCCAGACGGCGGAATCAGCCC.

Note on this clone: The observed sequence ends 3 residues before the CDR3 terminus, with the missing tail filled in from the germline J gene. The chain employs TRBV6-2 or TRBV6-3 and TRBJ1-5; 8 bases are shared with TRBD1. The CDR3 loop spans 15 amino acids. The germline CDR1 and CDR2 sequences are MNHEY and SVGEGT. V was clipped by 5 bases and J by 3 bases; unmatched bases: 6. The CDR3 sequence is CASSPYRGNNQPQHF. The covered CDR3 bases are TGTGCCAGCAGTCCCTACAGGGGGAACAATCAGCCC.

With regard to this clone: The read stops 3 residues short of the end of the CDR3; the missing end is completed from the germline J gene. The V call is TRBV19, the J call TRBJ1-6, with TRBD1 matching over 7 bases. Germline loops: CDR1 LNHDA, CDR2 SQIVND (reference sequence). The CDR3 length is 14 residues. Trimming cost V 5 bases and J 10 bases; bases outside gene matches: 8. Incomplete CDR3 DNA: TGTGCCAGTAGTCCGGATATAGGGGGCTCACCC. It translates to CASSPDIGGSP. The full CDR3 protein reads CASSPDIGGSPLHF.

The sequenced CDR3 bases are TGTGCCAGCAGCGGGACTAGCGGGGGGGCCCTGGATACG. Protein: CASSGTSGGALDT. In full, the CDR3 reads CASSGTSGGALDTQYF. The chain joins TRBV6-4 to TRBJ2-3; 16 bases agree with TRBD2. The CDR3 end falls 3 residues outside the read, so it is completed with the germline J gene. CDR3 length: 16 amino acids. V gave up 6 bases and J gave up 6 bases; unmatched junction bases: 6. Germline V lookup: CDR1 MRHNA, CDR2 SNTAGT.

The CDR3 here is CASNSGVGDTQYF. Partial CDR3 DNA: TGCGCCAGCAATTCGGGGGTCGGAGATACG. This sequence joins TRBV5-1 and TRBJ2-3, with a tentative D call TRBD2 (6 bases). The CDR3 end falls 3 residues outside the read, so it is completed with the germline J gene. The CDR3 sequence is 13 residues long. V was pared by 6 bases and J by 5 bases, with 13 bases between. CDR1 and CDR2 from the germline V gene are SGHRS and YFSETQ.

In regard to this clone: The read halts 3 residues ahead of the CDR3 end, with the missing end drawn from the germline J gene. This chain joins TRBV12-3 or TRBV12-4 and TRBJ1-2, with D uncertain. The CDR3 covers 13 residues. Trimming removed 1 base from V and 5 bases from J, with 8 bases in between. CDR3 amino acids: CASSLGQRYGYTF. Partial CDR3 DNA: TGTGCCAGCAGTTTAGGGCAGAGATATGGC.

A remark on this clone: From the germline J gene comes the end of the CDR3, since the read stops 3 residues before it. V gene TRBV20-1 combines with J gene TRBJ2-7; maybe TRBD1 (6 bases). Germline V gives CDR1 DFQATT, CDR2 SNEGSKA (reference sequence). This CDR3 comprises 12 residues. V was trimmed by 3 bases and J by 4 bases, leaving 10 bases between them. Here the CDR3 reads CSASLQGYEQYF. The sequenced part of the CDR3 DNA is TGCAGTGCTAGTCTCCAGGGGTACGAG.

A note on this clone: The observed sequence ends 3 residues before the CDR3 terminus, with the missing tail filled in from the germline J gene. The J gene is TRBJ1-1, the V gene TRBV7-3; TRBD1 matches at 10 bases. The junction had 0 bases not matched to a gene; V was cut back by 4 bases and J by 4 bases. The CDR3 is 13 residues long. The germline CDR1 and CDR2 sequences are SGHTA and FQGTGA. CDR3 sequence reads: CASSWTGGTEAFF. CDR3 DNA, as far as it was read: TGTGCCAGCAGCTGGACAGGGGGCACTGAA. Together with reference TRBV7-3 and TRBJ1-1, the CDR3 gives the full variable domain: GAGVSQTPSNKVTEKGKYVELRCDPISGHTALYWYRQSLGQGPEFLIYFQGTGAADDSGLPNDRFFAVRPEGSVSTLKIQRTERGDSAVYLCASSWTGGTEAFFGQGTRLTVV.

Note on this clone: The CDR3 goes on 3 residues after the read ends, and that part is filled in from the germline J gene. The rearrangement uses TRBV7-8 and TRBJ1-2; TRBD1 matches at 8 bases. J gave up 5 bases and V 5 bases, and 4 bases lay outside the gene matches. Germline CDR1 and CDR2: SGHVS and FQNEAQ. The CDR3 is 13 amino acids. The covered CDR3 bases are TGTGCCAGCAGCGGACAGGGAGAATATGGC. It encodes CASSGQGEYG. The entire CDR3 protein is CASSGQGEYGYTF.

About this clone: The read falls 3 residues short of the CDR3 end, and the missing part is taken from the germline J gene. V usage is TRBV7-2 and J usage is TRBJ1-6; the match to TRBD1 covers 7 bases. CDR3 length: 13 residues. V was clipped by 8 bases and J by 8 bases; unmatched bases: 6. Germline values: CDR1 SGHTA, CDR2 FQGNSA. The CDR3 spells CASEGARDSPLHF. Partial CDR3 DNA: TGTGCCAGCGAGGGGGCGAGGGATTCACCC.

In regard to this clone: The DNA ends 3 residues before the CDR3 does, and the rest of the CDR3 is filled in from the germline J gene. Other DNA variants within this sample encode the same CDR3. This rearrangement joins TRBV2 to TRBJ1-2; TRBD1 matches at 7 bases. CDR1 and CDR2 from the germline V gene are SNHLY and FYNNEI. The CDR3 contains 16 residues. With V trimmed by 5 bases and J by 3 bases, 12 bases remained unmatched. This chain's CDR3 is CASSYDRAGRDYGYTF. The part of the CDR3 DNA that was read is TGTGCCAGCAGTTACGACAGGGCAGGACGCGACTATGGC. Using reference TRBV2 and TRBJ1-2 for the parts outside the CDR3, the full variable domain is EPEVTQTPSHQVTQMGQEVILRCVPISNHLYFYWYRQILGQKVEFLVSFYNNEISEKSEIFDDQFSVERPDGSNFTLKIRSTKLEDSAMYFCASSYDRAGRDYGYTFGSGTRLTVV.

Notes on this clone: The sequence runs out 3 residues before the end of the CDR3; the remainder is reconstructed from the germline J gene. This rearrangement joins TRBV19 to TRBJ2-7; TRBD1 matches 10 bases. Per germline, CDR1 LNHDA and CDR2 SQIVND (reference sequence). With V trimmed by 6 bases and J by 1 base, 3 bases remained unmatched. The CDR3 sequence is 14 residues long. The covered CDR3 bases are TGTGCCAGTAGCCGACAGGGGGCATCCTACGAG. The encoded protein is CASSRQGASYE. The entire CDR3 protein is CASSRQGASYEQYF.

Turning to this clone: Coverage ceases 3 residues before the CDR3 finishes, and the germline J gene fills in the end. The rearrangement joins TRBV2 to TRBJ2-1; the match to TRBD2 covers 12 bases. The germline V gene encodes CDR1 SNHLY and CDR2 FYNNEI. The CDR3 extends over 15 amino acids. V was pared by 6 bases and J by 4 bases, with 4 bases of the junction left unmatched. The chain's CDR3 is CASSQTSGGYNEQFF. CDR3 bases read: TGTGCCAGCAGCCAGACTAGCGGGGGATACAATGAG.

Points on this clone: The read ends 3 residues early relative to the CDR3; the germline J gene fills the gap. The gene calls are TRBV7-6 and TRBJ1-2; a weak D match, TRBD1 (5 bases). CDR1 SGHVS and CDR2 FNYEAQ come from the germline V gene. This CDR3 has 15 amino acids. CDR3 bases read: TGTGCCAGCAGCATGGACCTTGTCCAGGGAGATACC. Protein sequence: CASSMDLVQGDT. The entire CDR3 protein is CASSMDLVQGDTYTF. Filled out from reference TRBV7-6 and TRBJ1-2, the complete variable domain reads GAGVSQSPRYKVTKRGQDVALRCDPISGHVSLYWYRQALGQGPEFLTYFNYEAQQDKSGLPNDRFSAERPEGSISTLTIQRTEQRDSAMYRCASSMDLVQGDTYTFGSGTRLTVV.

Turning to this clone: The CDR3 end falls 3 residues outside the read, so it is completed with the germline J gene. The chain joins TRBV12-3 or TRBV12-4 to TRBJ2-7; D unresolved. The CDR3 totals 14 residues. Trimming pared 5 bases from V and 3 bases from J, leaving 14 bases between. This chain's CDR3 is CASSPTTGNYEQYF. Partial CDR3 DNA: TGTGCCAGCAGTCCGACAACTGGTAACTACGAG.

Of note for this clone: Read coverage stops 3 residues before the CDR3 terminus; the germline J gene supplies the remainder. The chain has TRBV7-3 and TRBJ1-1, with TRBD1 as a possible D gene (6 bases). CDR1 SGHTA and CDR2 FQGTGA come from the germline V gene. This CDR3 has 13 residues. The V and J ends lost 6 bases and 1 base respectively, with 9 bases between them. CDR3 DNA, as far as it was read: TGTGCCAGCAGGGACAGAGCGAACACTGAA. Amino acid sequence: CASRDRANTE. The whole CDR3 reads CASRDRANTEAFF.

As regards this clone: The read finishes 3 residues shy of the CDR3 end, and the germline J gene is used to complete it. The chain carries TRBV3-1 (or the pseudogene TRBV3-2) and TRBJ1-2, with 7 bases fitting TRBD1. Germline V gives CDR1 LGHDT, CDR2 YNNKEL (reference sequence). CDR3 size: 13 residues. With 2 bases clipped from V and 7 bases from J, the junction kept 4 bases outside the gene matches. The chain's CDR3 is CASSQLGGTGYTF. CDR3 bases read: TGTGCCAGCAGCCAATTAGGGGGCACTGGC.

To note about this clone: With the read ending 3 residues before the CDR3 end, the germline J gene is used to fill in that end. V and J are TRBV7-3 and TRBJ2-1, with TRBD2 as a possible D gene (5 bases). There are 14 residues in the CDR3. V was clipped by 5 bases and J by 4 bases, with 12 bases between them. Germline V gives CDR1 SGHTA, CDR2 FQGTGA. The CDR3 region is CASSVRGFYNEQFF. The CDR3 DNA, read in part, is TGTGCCAGCAGCGTACGGGGATTTTACAATGAG.

Concerning this clone itself: The read stops 3 residues short of the end of the CDR3; the missing end is completed from the germline J gene. The V and J genes are TRBV20-1 and TRBJ2-2, with D possibly TRBD2 on 6 matching bases. The V gene's germline CDR1 is DFQATT and CDR2 SNEGSKA (reference sequence). The CDR3 spans 12 residues. The CDR3 reads CSAGLGGEKLFF. Incomplete CDR3 DNA: TGCAGTGCTGGCCTCGGGGGTGAAAAG.